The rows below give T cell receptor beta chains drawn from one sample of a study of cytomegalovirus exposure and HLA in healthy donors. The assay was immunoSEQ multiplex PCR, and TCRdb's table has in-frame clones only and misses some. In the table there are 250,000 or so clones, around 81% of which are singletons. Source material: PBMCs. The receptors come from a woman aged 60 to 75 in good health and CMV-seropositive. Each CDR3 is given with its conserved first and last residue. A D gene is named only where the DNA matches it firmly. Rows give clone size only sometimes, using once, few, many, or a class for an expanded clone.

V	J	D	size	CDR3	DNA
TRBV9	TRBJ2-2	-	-	CASSAGTGELFF	TGTGCCAGCAGCGCAGGGACCGGGGAGCTGTTTTTT
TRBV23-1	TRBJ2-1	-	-	CASSGTKGHEQFF	TGCGCCAGCTCCGGGACAAAAGGGCATGAGCAGTTCTTC
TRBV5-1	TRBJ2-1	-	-	CASSLPQAIYNEQFF	TGCGCCAGCAGCTTGCCTCAGGCTATCTACAATGAGCAGTTCTTC
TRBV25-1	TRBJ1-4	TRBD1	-	CASSEMYGQGGEKLFF	TGTGCCAGCAGTGAGATGTACGGACAGGGGGGTGAAAAACTGTTTTTT
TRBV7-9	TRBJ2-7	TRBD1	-	CASSFNKMPRTGVHEQYF	TGTGCCAGCAGCTTCAATAAGATGCCGCGGACAGGCGTCCATGAGCAGTACTTC
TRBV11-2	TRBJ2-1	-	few	CASSLDSAGAYNEQFF	TGTGCCAGCAGCTTGGACAGCGCGGGCGCTTACAATGAGCAGTTCTTC
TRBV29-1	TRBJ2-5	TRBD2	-	CSVDVAGDRETQYF	TGCAGCGTCGATGTAGCGGGAGATCGGGAGACCCAGTACTTC
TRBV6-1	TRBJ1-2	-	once	CASRTDRPGGYTF	TGTGCCAGCAGAACCGATCGACCGGGGGGCTACACCTTC
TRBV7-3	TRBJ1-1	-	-	CASSLLYGTEAFF	TGTGCCAGCAGCCTCCTGTACGGCACTGAAGCTTTCTTT
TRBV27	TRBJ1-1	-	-	CASSFWGLNTEAFF	TGTGCCAGCAGTTTTTGGGGGCTGAACACTGAAGCTTTCTTT
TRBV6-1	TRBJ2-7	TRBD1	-	CASSEFLGGAGVEEQYF	TGTGCCAGCAGTGAATTCTTAGGGGGCGCAGGGGTCGAAGAGCAGTACTTC
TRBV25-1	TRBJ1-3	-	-	CASSTVPGNTIYF	TGTGCCAGCAGCACAGTGCCTGGAAACACCATATATTTT
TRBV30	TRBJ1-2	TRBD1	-	CAWTGQVPRGYTF	TGTGCCTGGACGGGACAGGTCCCTCGAGGCTACACCTTC
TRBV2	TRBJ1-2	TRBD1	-	CASSVGQGANYGYTF	TGTGCCAGCAGTGTGGGGCAGGGGGCTAACTATGGCTACACCTTC
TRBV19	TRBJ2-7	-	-	CASSNPGQATYEQYF	TGTGCCAGTAGTAACCCGGGACAAGCGACCTACGAGCAGTACTTC
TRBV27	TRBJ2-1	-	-	CASSSPLNSYNEQFF	TGTGCCAGCAGTTCCCCCCTTAACTCCTACAATGAGCAGTTCTTC
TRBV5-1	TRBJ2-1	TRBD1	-	CASSLVGTGTYNEQFF	TGCGCCAGCAGCTTGGTTGGGACAGGGACCTACAATGAGCAGTTCTTC
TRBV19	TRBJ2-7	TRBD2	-	CASSIGGLADKSYEQYF	TGTGCCAGTAGTATAGGCGGACTAGCGGATAAGAGCTACGAGCAGTACTTC
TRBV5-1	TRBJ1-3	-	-	CASRGPGNTIYF	TGCGCCAGCAGGGGGCCTGGAAACACCATATATTTT
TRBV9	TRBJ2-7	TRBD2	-	CASSAIGTSVQYF	TGTGCCAGCAGCGCCATAGGGACTAGCGTGCAGTACTTC
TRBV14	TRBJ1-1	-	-	CASSHRGNTEAFF	TGTGCCAGCAGCCACAGAGGAAACACTGAAGCTTTCTTT
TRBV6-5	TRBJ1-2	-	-	CASSYVGRRNFYGYTF	TGTGCCAGCAGTTACGTCGGCAGGAGGAATTTCTATGGCTACACCTTC
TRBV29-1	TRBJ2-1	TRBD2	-	CSVEDNQREAYNEQFF	TGCAGCGTTGAAGATAATCAGCGGGAGGCCTACAATGAGCAGTTCTTC
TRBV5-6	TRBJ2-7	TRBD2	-	CASRRGLAGALFYEQYF	TGTGCCAGCAGACGTGGACTAGCGGGAGCCCTCTTCTACGAGCAGTACTTC
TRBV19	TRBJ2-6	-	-	CASRLVGSGANVLTF	TGTGCCAGTAGACTCGTCGGGTCTGGGGCCAACGTCCTGACTTTC
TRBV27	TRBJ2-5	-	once	CASSPIGTSSQETQYF	TGTGCCAGCAGTCCGATCGGTACTAGCTCCCAAGAGACCCAGTACTTC
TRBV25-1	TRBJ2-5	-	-	CASSVRGQETQYF	TGTGCCAGCAGTGTTAGAGGGCAAGAGACCCAGTACTTC
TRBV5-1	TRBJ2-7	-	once	CASREGGNYEQYF	TGCGCCAGCAGAGAGGGCGGGAACTACGAGCAGTACTTC
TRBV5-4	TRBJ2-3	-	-	CASSLEQADTQYF	TGTGCCAGCAGCTTGGAACAGGCGGATACGCAGTATTTT
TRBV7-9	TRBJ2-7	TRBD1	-	CASTHGTARYEQYF	TGTGCCAGCACCCACGGGACAGCCCGATACGAGCAGTACTTC
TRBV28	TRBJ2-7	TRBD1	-	CASRRQGISYEQYF	TGTGCCAGCCGAAGACAGGGGATCTCCTACGAGCAGTACTTC
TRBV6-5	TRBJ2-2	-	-	CASKGPTNTGELFF	TGTGCCAGCAAGGGGCCGACGAACACCGGGGAGCTGTTTTTT
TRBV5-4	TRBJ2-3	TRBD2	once	CASSFKTSVGTDTQYF	TGTGCCAGCAGCTTTAAGACTAGCGTGGGCACAGATACGCAGTATTTT
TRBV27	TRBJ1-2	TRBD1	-	CASSPHIPTRQGANYGYTF	TGTGCCAGCAGTCCCCATATCCCAACTAGACAGGGAGCTAACTATGGCTACACCTTC